The 10 T cell receptor beta chains below come from one sample, sequenced in a study of T cells in Graves' hyperthyroidism and ophthalmopathy. The TCR beta CDR3 regions underwent amplification using RNA transcripts as the source. With the HTBI primer set, the TCR CDR3 went through a first round of RT-PCR. TCRdb reprocessed the multiplex PCR reads via MiXCR and lists one record per CDR3 protein. The sample lists about 160,000 distinct CDR3 sequences; approximately 9% were seen once. The material sequenced was blood. The receptors shown here come from a woman aged 18 to 35 with Graves' hyperthyroidism that later progressed to Graves' ophthalmopathy.

This clonotype has ten or more counts. The chain recombines TRBV11-2 with TRBJ2-2, with D hard to call. The V end lost 3 bases, the J end lost 1 base, and 6 bases lay between the germline ends. Germline assignment: CDR1 SGHAT and CDR2 FQNNGV. The CDR3 is 14 amino acids. The CDR3 nucleotides are TGTGCCAGCAGCTTCTCGCAGAACACCGGGGAGCTGTTTTTT. Translated: CASSFSQNTGELFF.

As to this clonotype: A much larger clone differs by one base, so this may be a read error. The chain combines TRBV2 with TRBJ1-1, with D maybe TRBD1 (5 bases). Germline CDR1 is SNHLY and CDR2 is FYNNEI. Trimming pared 5 bases from V and 5 bases from J, leaving 15 bases between. This CDR3 contains 14 residues. CDR3 DNA: TGTGCCAGCAGTCCGATGGGGCTAGGGACTGAAGCTTTCTTT. Protein sequence: CASSPMGLGTEAFF.

This clonotype has ten or more counts. This chain joins TRBV3-1 and TRBJ1-1, with D uncertain. V was pared by 4 bases and J by 5 bases, with 14 bases between. The CDR3 runs to 14 residues. CDR1 is LGHDT and CDR2 is YNNKEL in the germline V gene (reference sequence). CDR3 residues: CASSPRVDGTEAFF. The CDR3 DNA is TGTGCCAGCAGCCCCCGGGTCGACGGGACTGAAGCTTTCTTT.

About this clonotype: This sequence may be a read error, since a much larger clone differs from it by one base. V is TRBV12-3 or TRBV12-4 and J is TRBJ2-7, with a weak D call TRBD2 (6 bases). This CDR3 is 16 amino acids long. Trimming pared 6 bases from V and 9 bases from J, leaving 27 bases between. Here the CDR3 DNA reads TGTGCCAGCAGCCAACTACTACTCGCGGGGTTGAACGGGCAGTACTTC. Translation: CASSQLLLAGLNGQYF.

This clonotype was observed many times. The junction does not match germline at one end; this may be a read error. The chain combines TRBV2 with TRBJ2-2, with no clear D. Germline-derived CDR1 and CDR2 are SNHLY and FYNNEI. This CDR3 has 12 residues. The CDR3 region is CASSDSNPYLLF. The DNA for the CDR3 is TGTGCCAGCAGTGATTCCAATCCTTATCTGTTATTT.

Ten or more counts support this clonotype. V and J are TRBV10-3 and TRBJ1-1; D call uncertain. Per germline, CDR1 ENHRY and CDR2 SYGVKD. The CDR3 contains 13 residues. Trimming pared 10 bases from V and 1 base from J, leaving 13 bases between. CDR3 protein: CATGRLGNTEAFF. The CDR3 DNA is TGTGCCACCGGACGCCTGGGGAACACTGAAGCTTTCTTT.

At least ten counts were recorded for this clonotype. The chain carries TRBV20-1 and TRBJ2-7; TRBD1 aligns across 8 bases. The V segment lost 3 bases and the J segment 3 bases; nucleotides outside the gene matches: 4. Germline CDR1 and CDR2: DFQATT and SNEGSKA (reference sequence). This CDR3 contains 13 residues. CDR3 loop: CSASGTGGYEQYF. As DNA, the CDR3 is TGCAGTGCTAGCGGGACAGGAGGCTACGAGCAGTACTTC.

This clonotype was seen many times. CDR3 bases: TGTGCCATCAGTAACCTCGACAGGGCGGCTAGCACAGATACGCAGTATTTT. This encodes CAISNLDRAASTDTQYF. The chain carries TRBV10-3 and TRBJ2-3; 7 positions agree with TRBD1. Germline values: CDR1 ENHRY, CDR2 SYGVKD. The CDR3 consists of 17 residues. The V gene end was trimmed by 5 bases and the J gene end by 0 bases; junction bases not matched to a gene: 11.

This clonotype was recorded many times. The chain employs TRBV6-1 and TRBJ1-1, with D perhaps matching TRBD1 (5 bases). Germline CDR1 MNHNS, CDR2 SASEGT. Trimming cost V 7 bases and J 3 bases, with 15 bases left between them. The CDR3 is made up of 14 amino acids. CDR3 bases: TGTGCCAGCAATGTCGGGGGTTGGGACACTGAAGCTTTCTTT. It encodes CASNVGGWDTEAFF.

This clonotype was seen many times. The chain employs TRBV7-9 and TRBJ2-7, with D perhaps TRBD1 or TRBD2 (5 bases each). Trimming took off 5 bases at V and 2 bases at J, with 13 bases between the two ends. The CDR3 runs 14 residues. The germline CDR1 and CDR2 sequences are SEHNR and FQNEAQ (reference sequence). CDR3 amino acids: CASSHRDGTYEQYF. CDR3 DNA: TGTGCCAGCAGCCACCGGGACGGGACCTACGAGCAGTACTTC.